Each of the 20 T cell receptor beta chains below was sequenced from the same sample in a study of CD4 T cells in relation to SARS-CoV-2 and coronaviruses. Unexposed donor CD4+ T cells date from 2011-2018, before the COVID-19 pandemic. Generated by immunoSEQ multiplex PCR, the TCRdb table keeps only in-frame clones and is missing some. The sample shows approximately 64,000 clones, less than 95% of them seen only once. Material: naive CD4+ T cells from PBMCs. The subset denotes: naive CD4+ T cells isolated by negative enrichment. These receptors were collected from a human donor in good health.

As for this clone: An end of the junction differs from the germline gene, which may be a read error. The J gene is TRBJ1-4, the V gene TRBV5-1; D is unresolved. CDR3 length equals 13 residues. Germline CDR1 SGHRS, CDR2 YFSETQ. The DNA of the CDR3 is TGTCCCCCACCGGCAGACACTAATGAAAAACTGTTTTTT. It codes for CPPPADTNEKLFF.

V and J are TRBV15 and TRBJ1-5; possible D gene TRBD1, 6 bases. Trimming took off 1 base at V and 5 bases at J, with 12 bases between the two ends. This CDR3 region has 15 residues. The germline gives CDR1 LNHNV, CDR2 YYDKDF (reference sequence). CDR3 amino acids: CATSRGTGLYQPQHF. CDR3 bases: TGTGCCACCAGCAGAGGAACAGGGTTGTATCAGCCCCAGCATTTT.

The V and J genes are TRBV5-1 and TRBJ1-3, with 12 nucleotides matching TRBD1. The V gene end was trimmed by 0 bases and the J gene end by 3 bases; junction bases not matched to a gene: 4. Germline CDR1 reads SGHRS; CDR2 reads YFSETQ. The CDR3 contains 17 residues. CDR3 coding DNA: TGCGCCAGCAGCTTGGTAGGGACAGGGGGCTTTGGAAACACCATATATTTT. Amino acids: CASSLVGTGGFGNTIYF.

V is TRBV27 and J is TRBJ2-7; 8 bases align to TRBD2. The CDR3 length is 14 residues. V lost 6 bases and J lost 6; bases outside the gene matches: 10. Germline-derived CDR1 and CDR2 are MNHEY and SMNVEV (reference sequence). The CDR3, as DNA: TGTGCCAGCAGCCACGGCCGGGGGGGAGGCGAGCAGTACTTC. This encodes CASSHGRGGGEQYF.

This chain joins TRBV28 and TRBJ1-5, with TRBD1 as a possible D gene (5 bases). Trimming left V 6 bases short and J 3 bases short, with 12 bases between. The CDR3 consists of 14 residues. Germline values: CDR1 MDHEN, CDR2 SYDVKM. The CDR3 protein is CASRYQGTNQPQHF. The DNA of the CDR3 is TGTGCCAGCAGATATCAGGGCACCAATCAGCCCCAGCATTTT.

The chain employs TRBV10-1 and TRBJ2-7; D not certain. Germline CDR1 is WNHNN and CDR2 is SYGVQD (reference sequence). V was shortened by 1 base and J by 0 bases, with 10 bases between the two germline ends. This CDR3 region has 15 residues. The CDR3 coding sequence is TGCGCCAGCAGTGAGTTCGGTAGAGGCTCCTACGAGCAGTACTTC. It codes for CASSEFGRGSYEQYF.

This chain connects TRBV30 to TRBJ1-3; unclear D gene. Deletions cut 1 base from V and 8 bases from J, with 9 bases between. CDR3 length equals 12 residues. The germline CDR1 and CDR2 sequences are GTSNPN and SVGIG (reference sequence). The CDR3 spells CAWSERAYTIYF. In DNA, the CDR3 is TGTGCCTGGAGTGAGAGGGCGTACACCATATATTTT.

The sample holds one count of this clone. V usage is TRBV4-2 and J usage is TRBJ2-7; 9 positions agree with TRBD2. Germline V gives CDR1 LGHNA, CDR2 YNFKEQ. The CDR3 extends over 17 amino acids. Trimming removed 1 base from V and 0 bases from J; junction bases left unmatched: 7. Written as DNA, the CDR3 is TGTGCCAGCAGCCAAGGGATAGGAGCGGGAGGCTCCTACGAGCAGTACTTC. Translation: CASSQGIGAGGSYEQYF.

V usage is TRBV10-3 and J usage is TRBJ1-1, with a tentative D call TRBD1 (6 bases). The CDR3 is 11 amino acids. V gave up 9 bases and J gave up 9 bases, with 14 bases separating them. CDR1 and CDR2 from the germline V gene are ENHRY and SYGVKD. CDR3 amino acids: CAISTDRKAFF. Here the CDR3 DNA reads TGTGCCATTTCAACCGACAGGAAAGCTTTCTTT.

This clone was recorded once. The rearrangement links TRBV28 to TRBJ1-5; 7 nucleotides match TRBD1. V was clipped by 6 bases and J by 0 bases; unmatched bases: 11. CDR3 length equals 17 residues. Germline CDR1 and CDR2: MDHEN and SYDVKM. The CDR3 DNA is TGTGCCAGCAGGGGGGCAGGGGGAACGATTAGCAATCAGCCCCAGCATTTT. It is translated as CASRGAGGTISNQPQHF.

The chain combines TRBV24-1 with TRBJ2-1; 11 positions match TRBD2. The V and J ends lost 5 bases and 8 bases, in that order; junction bases with no gene match: 7. Germline-derived CDR1 and CDR2 are KGHDR and SFDVKD. This CDR3 has 15 residues. Here the CDR3 reads CATSVAGGPLDEQFF. The CDR3 DNA sequence: TGTGCCACCAGTGTAGCGGGAGGGCCTTTAGATGAGCAGTTCTTC.

This clone was counted a single time. This rearrangement joins TRBV5-1 to TRBJ1-2; D perhaps matches TRBD1 (5 bases). Germline V gene sequence: CDR1 SGHRS, CDR2 YFSETQ. The CDR3 is 16 residues long. The V end lost 4 bases, the J end lost 2 bases, and 18 bases lay between the germline ends. DNA for the CDR3: TGCGCCAGCAGCCCTGGGGCCAGGCCCCAAAACTATGGCTACACCTTC. Translated: CASSPGARPQNYGYTF.

The chain has TRBV2 and TRBJ2-1; 11 bases map to TRBD2. V trimming: 5 bases; J trimming: 8 bases; junction bases outside the gene matches: 8. CDR3 length: 15 amino acids. The V gene's germline CDR1 is SNHLY and CDR2 FYNNEI. CDR3 region: CASSYGTSGGDEQFF. For the CDR3, the DNA is TGTGCCAGCAGTTACGGGACTAGCGGAGGCGATGAGCAGTTCTTC.

V is TRBV18 and J is TRBJ2-1; a possible D gene is TRBD2 (5 bases). CDR1 KGHSH and CDR2 LQKENI come from the germline V gene. The V end was cut by 3 bases, the J end by 7 bases, with 16 bases between. The CDR3 totals 15 residues. For the CDR3, the DNA is TGTGCCAGCTCACCCCTGGCGGGCCAAGGGAATGAGCAGTTCTTC. The encoded protein is CASSPLAGQGNEQFF.

This clone was recorded once. The rearrangement links TRBV2 to TRBJ2-1; 8 bases fit TRBD2. V shed 7 bases and J 0 bases; nucleotides not matched to a gene: 2. Looked up from germline, CDR1 is SNHLY and CDR2 is FYNNEI. There are 14 residues in the CDR3. The CDR3 is CASKTSASYNEQFF. The CDR3 nucleotides are TGTGCCAGCAAGACTAGCGCCTCCTACAATGAGCAGTTCTTC.

The chain has TRBV20-1 and TRBJ2-5, with D unresolved. Trimming removed 3 bases at V and 4 bases at J, with 6 bases between. The CDR3 loop spans 11 amino acids. Germline V gene sequence: CDR1 DFQATT, CDR2 SNEGSKA (reference sequence). CDR3 DNA: TGCAGTGCTAGGAAGCGAGAGACCCAGTACTTC. The encoded protein is CSARKRETQYF.

The chain uses TRBV7-3 and TRBJ2-2, with D perhaps matching TRBD1 (5 bases). CDR3 length: 14 residues. Trimming shortened V by 1 base and J by 4 bases, and 7 bases separated the two germline ends. Germline lookup yields CDR1 SGHTA and CDR2 FQGTGA. Here the CDR3 DNA reads TGTGCCAGCAGCTTAATTCAGGGCACCGGGGAGCTGTTTTTT. Translation: CASSLIQGTGELFF.

The V and J genes are TRBV19 and TRBJ2-4; 7 bases match TRBD2. The CDR3 runs 16 residues. The V segment lost 5 bases and the J segment 7 bases; nucleotides outside the gene matches: 14. The germline CDR1 and CDR2 sequences are LNHDA and SQIVND (reference sequence). CDR3 in DNA: TGTGCCAGTAGTCCCAATGGGGAGGGCGTTGGGAACATTCAGTACTTC. Translation gives CASSPNGEGVGNIQYF. The whole variable domain, remainder taken from reference TRBV19 and TRBJ2-4, is DGGITQSPKYLFRKEGQNVTLSCEQNLNHDAMYWYRQDPGQGLRLIYYSQIVNDFQKGDIAEGYSVSREKKESFPLTVTSAQKNPTAFYLCASSPNGEGVGNIQYFGAGTRLSVL.

The gene calls are TRBV28 and TRBJ2-7; D gene ambiguous. The germline V gene encodes CDR1 MDHEN and CDR2 SYDVKM. This CDR3 contains 12 residues. V dropped 6 bases and J dropped 5 bases, with 11 bases sitting between them. The CDR3 DNA sequence: TGTGCCAGCAGCATAACTGGGCACGAGCAGTACTTC. Amino acid sequence: CASSITGHEQYF.

The CDR3 bases are TGCAGCGGGGTGGCGGGGAGAGAGCAGTACTTC. This gives the protein CSGVAGREQYF. J is TRBJ2-7 and V is TRBV20-1; possibly TRBD2 for D (6 bases). CDR1 is DFQATT and CDR2 is SNEGSKA in the germline V gene (reference sequence). This CDR3 spans 11 amino acids.